These 25 T cell receptor beta chains were all obtained from the same sample, sequenced in a study of CD8 T cells in ankylosing spondylitis. Study findings and constraints: For ankylosing spondylitis blood, a TCR beta motif of roughly 8 highly homologous variants appeared characteristic.

MiXCR, applied by TCRdb to the 5' RACE reads, yields one record per CDR3 protein. The data hold around 770,000 distinct CDR3 sequences, with around 17% observed a single time. No antigen is known for these receptors. The sample consisted of blood, either unsorted or a sorted T cell fraction (not recorded which). All receptors derive from a male donor with ankylosing spondylitis.

V usage is TRBV5-6 and J usage is TRBJ2-7; 8 bases are shared with TRBD2. V was pared by 3 bases and J by 3 bases, with 8 bases of the junction left unmatched. Germline V gene sequence: CDR1 SGHDT, CDR2 YYEEEE. The CDR3 has 15 residues. As DNA, the CDR3 is TGTGCCAGCAGCTGGACCCGGGGGACTAGCTACGAGCAGTACTTC. This codes for CASSWTRGTSYEQYF.

A few counts support this clonotype. This chain connects TRBV6-4 to TRBJ2-1, with D perhaps TRBD2 (5 bases). V was cut by 3 bases and J by 2 bases, with 17 bases left in between. The CDR3 covers 17 residues. Per germline, CDR1 MRHNA and CDR2 SNTAGT. In DNA form, the CDR3 reads TGTGCCAGCAGTGAATACAGCGGCTCGGTGCCCTACAATGAGCAGTTCTTC. Translating it yields CASSEYSGSVPYNEQFF.

The chain carries TRBV15 and TRBJ2-7; TRBD2 aligns across 11 bases. Germline values: CDR1 LNHNV, CDR2 YYDKDF (reference sequence). The V gene end was trimmed by 4 bases and the J gene end by 7 bases; junction bases not matched to a gene: 18. The CDR3 has 18 amino acids. The CDR3 protein is CATSTSPYGLAGGREQYF. CDR3 coding DNA: TGTGCCACCAGCACCTCCCCATATGGGCTAGCGGGAGGTAGGGAGCAGTACTTC.

This clonotype has more than one count but fewer than ten. This chain joins TRBV12-3 or TRBV12-4 and TRBJ1-2; D might be TRBD1 (5 bases). CDR3 length: 12 residues. With 7 bases removed from V and 7 bases from J, the gap between germline ends came to 13 bases. This CDR3 is CASTSSGFGYTF. DNA of the CDR3: TGTGCCAGCACCTCTTCAGGGTTTGGCTACACCTTC.

In this sample, this clonotype turned up a few times. V is TRBV12-3 or TRBV12-4 and J is TRBJ2-7, with D possibly TRBD1 on 7 matching bases. The CDR3 has 15 amino acids. The V end lost 6 bases, the J end lost 0 bases, and 15 bases lay between the germline ends. The CDR3 sequence is CASRRGTAFSYEQYF. The DNA for the CDR3 is TGTGCCAGCAGGCGCGGGACAGCGTTCTCCTACGAGCAGTACTTC.

CDR3 region: CASGLGTGGWGEQFF. The CDR3 nucleotides read TGTGCTAGTGGTTTGGGAACAGGGGGTTGGGGTGAGCAGTTCTTC. The chain joins TRBV12-5 to TRBJ2-1, with 8 positions matching TRBD1. The V gene end was trimmed by 1 base and the J gene end by 9 bases; junction bases not matched to a gene: 8. The CDR3 is made up of 15 amino acids. Germline V gives CDR1 LGHNT, CDR2 FRNRAP.

This clonotype was seen a few times. V is TRBV20-1 and J is TRBJ2-7, with D perhaps matching TRBD2 (6 bases). The CDR3 covers 15 residues. Germline V gene sequence: CDR1 DFQATT, CDR2 SNEGSKA (reference sequence). Trimming left V 0 bases short and J 6 bases short, with 18 bases between. CDR3 coding DNA: TGCAGTGCTAGAGACTCGTCTCGTCGGGGGATCGAGCAGTACTTC. The encoded protein is CSARDSSRRGIEQYF.

This clonotype was counted between two and nine times. V usage is TRBV4-1 and J usage is TRBJ1-1; a possible D gene is TRBD1 (5 bases). V gave up 0 bases and J gave up 0 bases, with 11 bases separating them. The V gene's germline CDR1 is MGHRA and CDR2 YSYEKL. The CDR3 contains 16 residues. CDR3 amino acids: CASSQEQVPMNTEAFF. As DNA, the CDR3 is TGCGCCAGCAGCCAAGAACAGGTGCCCATGAACACTGAAGCTTTCTTT.

The chain has TRBV12-3 or TRBV12-4 and TRBJ1-5, with 10 positions matching TRBD1. This CDR3 has 18 amino acids. V lost 6 bases and J lost 0; bases outside the gene matches: 11. The CDR3, as DNA: TGTGCCAGCAGCCTCCCGGGACAGGGGATCGTTAGCAATCAGCCCCAGCATTTT. This sequence encodes CASSLPGQGIVSNQPQHF.

The chain combines TRBV27 with TRBJ2-1; weak D call: TRBD2 (6 bases). Germline V lookup: CDR1 MNHEY, CDR2 SMNVEV (reference sequence). The CDR3 has 16 amino acids. The V end lost 0 bases, the J end lost 3 bases, and 12 bases lay between the germline ends. CDR3 sequence reads: CASSLSMTGDYNEQFF. CDR3 DNA sequence: TGTGCCAGCAGTTTATCGATGACGGGAGACTACAATGAGCAGTTCTTC.

For this clonotype: An end of the junction does not agree with germline; a read error may underlie this. The chain is built from TRBV29-1 and TRBJ2-7, with 9 bases identical to TRBD1. The CDR3 is made up of 14 amino acids. Germline loops: CDR1 SQVTM, CDR2 ANQGSEA. CDR3 region: CSVEGQGSTYEQYF. In DNA form, the CDR3 reads TGCAGCGTGGAAGGACAGGGGTCAACCTACGAGCAGTACTTC.

V is TRBV27 and J is TRBJ2-1; D unclear. The ends were cut back, 5 bases at V and 0 bases at J, with 14 bases in the middle. This CDR3 contains 16 residues. Germline assignment: CDR1 MNHEY and CDR2 SMNVEV (reference sequence). DNA of the CDR3: TGTGCCAGCAGTCTAACAACTCCGAGCTCCTACAATGAGCAGTTCTTC. This gives the protein CASSLTTPSSYNEQFF.

CDR3 loop: CSAADRGSSYNSPLHF. The DNA of the CDR3 is TGCAGTGCCGCGGACAGGGGGAGCTCCTATAATTCACCCCTCCACTTT. V and J are TRBV20-1 and TRBJ1-6; 10 bases are a match to TRBD1. The germline V gene has CDR1 DFQATT and CDR2 SNEGSKA (reference sequence). The CDR3 sequence is 16 residues long. J lost 0 bases, V lost 6 bases, and 5 bases had no gene match.

V usage is TRBV7-2 and J usage is TRBJ2-1; either TRBD1 or TRBD2 may fit D (5 bases each). The CDR3 covers 15 residues. Germline V gives CDR1 SGHTA, CDR2 FQGNSA. V lost 5 bases and J 2 bases, leaving 13 bases between the germline ends. The CDR3 DNA reads TGTGCCAGCAGCGCGCGCCGGGGCACCTACAATGAGCAGTTCTTC. Protein: CASSARRGTYNEQFF.

This clonotype turned up a few times. The chain recombines TRBV12-5 with TRBJ2-4; D gene ambiguous. V lost 0 bases to trimming and J lost 3 bases, with 15 bases between them. CDR3 length equals 17 residues. Germline-derived CDR1 and CDR2 are LGHNT and FRNRAP. The CDR3 DNA reads as TGTGCTAGTGGTTTGGTACTGGCGACGGCAGTCAAAAACATTCAGTACTTC. As protein: CASGLVLATAVKNIQYF.

This clonotype was counted only a few times. V usage is TRBV29-1 and J usage is TRBJ1-1; unclear D gene. There are 16 residues in the CDR3. Trimming pared 4 bases from V and 3 bases from J, leaving 21 bases between. Germline assignment: CDR1 SQVTM and CDR2 ANQGSEA. CDR3 coding DNA: TGCAGCGTTGCTGTCCGGTCTGTCGGTTCGGACACTGAAGCTTTCTTT. It translates to CSVAVRSVGSDTEAFF.

The rearrangement links TRBV5-5 to TRBJ2-7; 7 nucleotides align to TRBD2. Germline V CDR1 and CDR2: SGHKS, YYEKEE (reference sequence). The CDR3 sequence is 14 residues long. Trimming cost V 3 bases and J 2 bases; bases outside gene matches: 5. CDR3 loop: CASSSGLRAYEQYF. The CDR3 DNA follows: TGTGCCAGCAGCTCGGGACTACGGGCCTACGAGCAGTACTTC.

This clonotype was seen a few times. This chain links TRBV7-9 with TRBJ1-1; no reliable D call. CDR1 and CDR2 from the germline V gene are SEHNR and FQNEAQ (reference sequence). This CDR3 is built from 14 residues. V lost 5 bases and J lost 0, with 10 bases in between. This chain's CDR3 is CASSPGRVNTEAFF. CDR3 in DNA: TGTGCCAGCAGCCCCGGGAGGGTGAACACTGAAGCTTTCTTT.

The chain joins TRBV12-3 or TRBV12-4 to TRBJ2-3; D might be TRBD1 or TRBD2, each matching 5 bases. V shed 4 bases and J shed 2 bases, with 19 bases lying between them. This CDR3 contains 17 residues. Written as DNA, the CDR3 is TGTGCCAGCAGTTCCCCTCGGGGCGGGCCACTCACAGATACGCAGTATTTT. It translates to CASSSPRGGPLTDTQYF.

The chain employs TRBV6-1 and TRBJ1-2; TRBD1 might be the D (5 bases). V gave up 6 bases and J gave up 0 bases, with 8 bases separating them. Germline-derived CDR1 and CDR2 are MNHNS and SASEGT. This CDR3 has 13 amino acids. For the CDR3, the DNA is TGTGCCAGCAGACCGACAGCTAACTATGGCTACACCTTC. Translating it yields CASRPTANYGYTF.

The chain carries TRBV18 and TRBJ2-1; TRBD2 matches 8 bases. The CDR3 covers 15 residues. V trimming: 6 bases; J trimming: 4 bases; junction bases outside the gene matches: 8. Per germline, CDR1 KGHSH and CDR2 LQKENI. CDR3 residues: CASSLPGLEYNEQFF. CDR3 DNA sequence: TGTGCCAGCTCGCTTCCGGGACTAGAATACAATGAGCAGTTCTTC.

This clonotype was recorded a few times. V is TRBV7-8 and J is TRBJ1-6; 8 bases agree with TRBD1. The CDR3 has 19 amino acids. CDR1 and CDR2 from the germline V gene are SGHVS and FQNEAQ. The junction had 7 bases not matched to a gene; V was cut back by 0 bases and J by 0 bases. In DNA, the CDR3 is TGTGCCAGCAGCTTAGCGTATACAGGGGGAAGCTCCTATAATTCACCCCTCCACTTT. Translating gives CASSLAYTGGSSYNSPLHF.

This clonotype has more than one count but fewer than ten. This sequence joins TRBV6-4 and TRBJ1-2; the match to TRBD1 covers 9 bases. Germline assignment: CDR1 MRHNA and CDR2 SNTAGT. The CDR3 consists of 15 residues. V shed 6 bases, J shed 4 bases, and the junction held 9 bases outside the gene matches. CDR3 protein: CASSQTPGQGYGYTF. Here the CDR3 DNA reads TGTGCCAGCAGCCAAACGCCGGGACAGGGCTATGGCTACACCTTC.

This clonotype was recorded a few times. V is TRBV20-1 and J is TRBJ2-1; TRBD2 matches 7 bases. Trimming at V came to 5 bases and at J to 7 bases, leaving 2 bases not matched to a gene. CDR3 length equals 11 residues. The germline V gene has CDR1 DFQATT and CDR2 SNEGSKA (reference sequence). The CDR3 DNA follows: TGCAGTGCTGGGAGGGGAAATGAGCAGTTCTTC. Protein product: CSAGRGNEQFF.

This clonotype showed up just a few times. The chain uses TRBV7-8 and TRBJ1-4; TRBD1 might be the D (6 bases). This CDR3 is 15 amino acids long. Trimming stripped 5 bases from V and 5 bases from J, with 15 bases between. Germline V gene sequence: CDR1 SGHVS, CDR2 FQNEAQ. The CDR3 DNA is TGTGCCAGCAGCAAGGAGACAGGCTGGAATGAAAAACTGTTTTTT. Its protein product is CASSKETGWNEKLFF. The full variable domain, in which reference TRBV7-8 and TRBJ1-4 provide the parts outside the CDR3, is GAGVSQSPRYKVAKRGQDVALRCDPISGHVSLFWYQQALGQGPEFLTYFQNEAQLDKSGLPSDRFFAERPEGSVSTLKIQRTQQEDSAVYLCASSKETGWNEKLFFGSGTQLSVL.